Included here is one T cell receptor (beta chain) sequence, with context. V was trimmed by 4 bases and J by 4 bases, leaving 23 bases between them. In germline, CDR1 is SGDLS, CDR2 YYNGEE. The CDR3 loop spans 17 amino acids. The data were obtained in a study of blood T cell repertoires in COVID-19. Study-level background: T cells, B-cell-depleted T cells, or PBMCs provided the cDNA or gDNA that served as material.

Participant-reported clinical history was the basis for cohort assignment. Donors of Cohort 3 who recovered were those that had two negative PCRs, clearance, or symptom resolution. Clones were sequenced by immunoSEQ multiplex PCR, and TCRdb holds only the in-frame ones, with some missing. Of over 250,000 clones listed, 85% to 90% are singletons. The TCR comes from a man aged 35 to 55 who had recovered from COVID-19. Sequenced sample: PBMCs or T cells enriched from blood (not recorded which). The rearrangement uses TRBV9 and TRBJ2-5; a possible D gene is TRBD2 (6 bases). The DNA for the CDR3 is TGTGCCAGCAGCCCCTCCCTCAGACTAGTCTCACGAGAGACCCAGTACTTC. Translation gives CASSPSLRLVSRETQYF.